The 6 T cell receptor beta chains given below trace back to one sample, sequenced in a study of T cells after yellow fever vaccination (dated by TCRdb to 2018 to 2020). Libraries came from 5' RACE. Data came from an Illumina HiSeq 2500. TCRdb itself trimmed the public reads at Q25 with fastp, ran MiXCR and retained productive beta chains. A single entry per CDR3 protein holds the most common genes and DNA from its merged rows. Present in this sample are around 610,000 distinct CDR3 sequences, around an eighth of which were seen just once. The top ten hold around an eighth of the sample. Explained via the paper, the treatment or condition label denotes: live attenuated yellow fever vaccine strain. Specimen: PBMCs, collected on the day of the yellow fever booster vaccination. The receptors derive from a man aged 25 to 45 who received the YFV17D yellow fever vaccine.

The chain carries TRBV20-1 and TRBJ2-1, with TRBD2 identical over 10 bases. V shed 0 bases and J 10 bases; nucleotides not matched to a gene: 9. This CDR3 has 15 amino acids. Germline CDR1 is DFQATT and CDR2 is SNEGSKA (reference sequence). CDR3 sequence (DNA): TGCAGTGCTAGAGATTGGCTAGCGGGAGATAACGAGCAGTTCTTC. This codes for CSARDWLAGDNEQFF.

This clonotype appeared a few times. The V gene is TRBV28, the J gene TRBJ2-7, with D possibly TRBD1 on 6 matching bases. Germline CDR1 reads MDHEN; CDR2 reads SYDVKM. The length of the CDR3 is 14 residues. Trimming left V 3 bases short and J 1 base short, with 10 bases between. The CDR3 here is CASSFGTLSYEQYF. The CDR3 bases are TGTGCCAGCAGTTTTGGGACACTTTCCTACGAGCAGTACTTC.

This chain connects TRBV27 to TRBJ2-2, with TRBD1 matching 7 bases. In germline, CDR1 is MNHEY, CDR2 SMNVEV (reference sequence). This CDR3 has 16 amino acids. Losses at the gene ends were 6 bases for V and 3 bases for J; bases not matched to a gene: 10. This CDR3 is CASRNQGVRDTGELFF. DNA for the CDR3: TGTGCCAGCAGAAACCAGGGGGTACGGGACACCGGGGAGCTGTTTTTT.

The chain combines TRBV5-4 with TRBJ2-5; 8 nucleotides agree with TRBD2. The V segment lost 1 base and the J segment 4 bases; nucleotides outside the gene matches: 3. Germline CDR1 reads SGHNT; CDR2 reads YYREEE (reference sequence). The CDR3 has 14 amino acids. Written as DNA, the CDR3 is TGTGCCAGCAGCTTGAAAGCGGGAGTAGAGACCCAGTACTTC. It is translated as CASSLKAGVETQYF.

V usage is TRBV20-1 and J usage is TRBJ2-1, with TRBD2 identical over 7 bases. The germline V gene encodes CDR1 DFQATT and CDR2 SNEGSKA (reference sequence). V was clipped by 0 bases and J by 6 bases; unmatched bases: 11. The length of the CDR3 is 16 residues. In DNA, the CDR3 is TGCAGTGCTAGAGATGGCCAGCGGGACCCCCTCAATGAGCAGTTCTTC. Residues: CSARDGQRDPLNEQFF.

The sample holds many counts of this clonotype. The chain recombines TRBV19 with TRBJ2-3; tentative D call: TRBD2 (5 bases). The germline CDR1 and CDR2 sequences are LNHDA and SQIVND (reference sequence). The CDR3 consists of 13 residues. V lost 3 bases and J 4 bases, leaving 8 bases between the germline ends. In DNA, the CDR3 is TGTGCCAGTAGTATCCTAGCAGCAGATACGCAGTATTTT. Amino acids: CASSILAADTQYF.